Listed below are T cell receptor beta chains from one sample, sequenced in a study of OX40 agonist ivuxolimab in advanced cancers. Clones were sequenced by immunoSEQ multiplex PCR, and TCRdb holds only the in-frame ones, with some missing. In the table there are around 25,000 clones, 84% of which are singletons. Here the sequenced sample was CD4+ or CD8+ T cells sorted from blood, taken in a trial of the OX40 agonist ivuxolimab. All receptors come from an adult with an advanced solid tumor such as melanoma, head and neck, liver or kidney cancer. Both conserved end residues are trimmed from each CDR3.

>TRBV6-1|TRBJ1-4
ASRGGWDEKLF
>TRBV2|TRBJ2-3
ASSEGGREWADTQY
>TRBV7-9|TRBJ2-1
ASSSPPYNEQF
>TRBV28|TRBJ2-1
ASSSAGVLLSYNEQF
>TRBV29-1|TRBJ2-1
SVRGGSYNEQF
>TRBV4-1|TRBJ2-5
ASSPLGGAETQY
>TRBV5-5|TRBJ1-4
ASSLDYGTTEKLF
>TRBV5-6|TRBJ1-1
ASSLGGNTEAF
>TRBV6-5|TRBJ2-7
ASSSGLGGYEQY
>TRBV6-6|TRBJ1-4
ASSYLFGINEKLF
>TRBV7-2|TRBJ2-1
ASSPTSGTLYNEQF
>TRBV6-1|TRBJ2-7
ASSEAFTAPYEQY
>TRBV27|TRBJ1-2
ASSLSGLYGYT
>TRBV19|TRBJ1-1
ASSIAGPHTEAF
>TRBV7-9|TRBJ2-5
ASSPEGKETQY
>TRBV7-9|TRBJ2-3
ASSPTLGADTQY
>TRBV11-3|TRBJ2-7
ASSLASVAGGLNPYEQY
>TRBV6-5|TRBJ1-5
ASSYGGNQPQH
>TRBV23-1|TRBJ1-2
ASSHHRASHYT
>TRBV2|TRBJ2-7
ASKPGTGLSYEQY
>TRBV7-9|TRBJ1-3
ASRTGSSGNTIY
>TRBV28|TRBJ2-1
ASSPGQGFGNEQF
>TRBV4-2|TRBJ1-1
ASSRGRTGGEYTEAF